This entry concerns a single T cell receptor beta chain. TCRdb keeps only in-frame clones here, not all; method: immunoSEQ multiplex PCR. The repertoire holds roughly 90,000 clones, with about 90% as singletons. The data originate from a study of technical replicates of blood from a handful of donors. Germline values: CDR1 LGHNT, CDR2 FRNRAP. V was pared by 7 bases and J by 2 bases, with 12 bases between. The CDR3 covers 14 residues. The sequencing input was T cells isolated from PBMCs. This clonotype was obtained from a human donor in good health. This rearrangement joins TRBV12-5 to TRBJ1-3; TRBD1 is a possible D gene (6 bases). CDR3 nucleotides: TGTGCTAGTGCAACCTCAGGGGCTGGAAACACCATATATTTT. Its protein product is CASATSGAGNTIYF.